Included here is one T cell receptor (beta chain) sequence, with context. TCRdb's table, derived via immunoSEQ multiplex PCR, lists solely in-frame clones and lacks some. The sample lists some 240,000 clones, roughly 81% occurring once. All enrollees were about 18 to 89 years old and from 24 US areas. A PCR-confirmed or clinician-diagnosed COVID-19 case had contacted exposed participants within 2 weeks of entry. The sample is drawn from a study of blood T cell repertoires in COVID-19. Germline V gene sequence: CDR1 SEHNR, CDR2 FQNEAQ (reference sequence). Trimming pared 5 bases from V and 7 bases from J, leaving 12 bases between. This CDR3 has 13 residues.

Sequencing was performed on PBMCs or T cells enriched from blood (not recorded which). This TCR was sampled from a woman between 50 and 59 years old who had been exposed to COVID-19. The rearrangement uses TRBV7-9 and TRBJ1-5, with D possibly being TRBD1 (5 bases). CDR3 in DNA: TGTGCCAGCAGCGTGGGGGGATTACAGCCCCAGCATTTT. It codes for CASSVGGLQPQHF.